This T cell receptor (beta chain) is from a study of OX40 agonist ivuxolimab in advanced cancers. Sequenced by immunoSEQ multiplex PCR; TCRdb stores in-frame clones only, minus some. This repertoire shows some 59,000 clones, 84% found once; its top ten account for about 2.4%. The CDR3 contains 14 residues. Per the germline V gene, CDR1 is WNHNN and CDR2 is SYGVQD (reference sequence). V was shortened by 7 bases and J by 0 bases, with 10 bases between the two germline ends. The chain carries TRBV10-1 and TRBJ1-3, with D unclear. The material was CD4+ or CD8+ T cells sorted from blood, obtained in a trial of the OX40 agonist ivuxolimab. This receptor was taken from an adult with an advanced solid tumor such as melanoma, head and neck, liver or kidney cancer. The CDR3 nucleotides are TGCGCCAGCATCGCCGTCAGCTCTGGAAACACCATATATTTT. Translating gives CASIAVSSGNTIYF.